One sample yielded the 13 T cell receptor beta chains listed below, sequenced in a study of T cell responses to AZD1222 COVID-19 vaccine. TCRdb's table, derived via immunoSEQ multiplex PCR, lists solely in-frame clones and lacks some. Here the sample spans roughly 110,000 clones, roughly 88% being singletons. This material consisted of peripheral blood, taken 28 days after the second AZD1222 dose. Source of these receptors: an adult who received the AZD1222 COVID-19 vaccine.

The rearrangement uses TRBV27 and TRBJ1-3; 8 bases match TRBD1. CDR3 size: 18 residues. In germline, CDR1 is MNHEY, CDR2 SMNVEV (reference sequence). V lost 5 bases, J lost 0 bases, and 12 bases stayed unmatched. This chain's CDR3 is CASSPTPGQATSGNTIYF. CDR3 coding DNA: TGTGCCAGCAGTCCTACGCCGGGACAGGCGACCTCTGGAAACACCATATATTTT.

The rearrangement joins TRBV5-4 to TRBJ2-1, with D perhaps matching TRBD1 (5 bases). Germline assignment: CDR1 SGHNT and CDR2 YYREEE (reference sequence). Trimming cost V 3 bases and J 4 bases, with 23 bases left between them. The CDR3 is 18 residues long. The CDR3 DNA reads as TGTGCCAGCAGCTGGCCCCCAAGGATGGACACCCATTACAATGAGCAGTTCTTC. Protein product: CASSWPPRMDTHYNEQFF.

This clone was observed once. The rearrangement links TRBV19 to TRBJ2-1, with D possibly TRBD2 on 5 matching bases. Germline V gene lookup returns CDR1 LNHDA and CDR2 SQIVND (reference sequence). V was cut by 8 bases and J by 2 bases, with 16 bases left in between. The length of the CDR3 is 15 residues. CDR3 nucleotides: TGTGCCAGTGATCGTGGCGGGTTCCCCTACAATGAGCAGTTCTTC. It specifies CASDRGGFPYNEQFF.

This sequence joins TRBV4-1 and TRBJ1-2; a weak D match, TRBD1 (6 bases). Trimming took 4 bases from V and 6 from J, leaving 18 bases between them. The CDR3 spans 15 residues. Germline V gives CDR1 MGHRA, CDR2 YSYEKL. The CDR3 sequence: CASSLNEGDRNGYTF. CDR3 nucleotides: TGCGCCAGCAGCCTAAACGAGGGGGATAGGAATGGCTACACCTTC.

The chain recombines TRBV7-2 with TRBJ2-3, with TRBD2 matching 9 bases. The CDR3 has 15 residues. The J segment lost 6 bases and the V segment lost 6 bases, leaving 10 bases of the junction unmatched. Germline assignment: CDR1 SGHTA and CDR2 FQGNSA. CDR3 in amino acids: CASRFSGGRGDTQYF. The DNA of the CDR3 is TGTGCCAGCAGATTTAGCGGGGGCCGGGGGGATACGCAGTATTTT.

The CDR3 coding sequence is TGTGCCAGCAGCTTAGCGCGCGCGTCTGGTGGGGGCTATGAGCAGTTCTTC. Its protein product is CASSLARASGGGYEQFF. The chain is built from TRBV7-6 and TRBJ2-1; D is perhaps TRBD1 (6 bases). Trimming cost V 0 bases and J 8 bases, with 20 bases left between them. Germline values: CDR1 SGHVS, CDR2 FNYEAQ. The CDR3 is 17 amino acids.

The chain employs TRBV12-5 and TRBJ2-7, with TRBD1 matching over 8 bases. Germline V gene data show CDR1 as LGHNT and CDR2 as FRNRAP. CDR3 length: 13 residues. Trimming cost V 5 bases and J 1 base; bases outside gene matches: 1. CDR3 DNA: TGTGCTAGTGGTGGGGACAGGTCCTACGAGCAGTACTTC. It is translated as CASGGDRSYEQYF.

The chain recombines TRBV7-8 with TRBJ2-3, with 14 bases that match TRBD2. The CDR3 totals 19 residues. Looked up from germline, CDR1 is SGHVS and CDR2 is FQNEAQ. V lost 0 bases, J lost 7 bases, and 12 bases stayed unmatched. The CDR3 protein is CASSLASGSTSGGANTQYF. CDR3 sequence (DNA): TGTGCCAGCAGCTTAGCCTCGGGTTCGACTAGCGGGGGGGCGAATACGCAGTATTTT.

The chain has TRBV9 and TRBJ2-3; 8 nucleotides match TRBD2. Per germline, CDR1 SGDLS and CDR2 YYNGEE. The CDR3 loop spans 13 amino acids. V was pared by 4 bases and J by 8 bases, with 6 bases of the junction left unmatched. The CDR3: CASSPSGGATQYF. The CDR3 DNA reads as TGTGCCAGCAGCCCCAGCGGGGGTGCTACGCAGTATTTT.

This clone was picked up one time. The J gene is TRBJ2-3, the V gene TRBV7-2, with TRBD2 matching over 10 bases. Germline V gene sequence: CDR1 SGHTA, CDR2 FQGNSA. This CDR3 region has 16 residues. The V gene end was trimmed by 4 bases and the J gene end by 1 base; junction bases not matched to a gene: 5. CDR3 coding DNA: TGTGCCAGCAGCTCCCTAGCGGGGGAGGGCACAGATACGCAGTATTTT. This translates into CASSSLAGEGTDTQYF.

The CDR3 here is CATSINTVSNYGYTF. The DNA for the CDR3 is TGTGCCACCAGCATAAACACAGTTTCGAACTATGGCTACACCTTC. The gene calls are TRBV15 and TRBJ1-2, with D unresolved. CDR1 and CDR2 (germline): LNHNV, YYDKDF (reference sequence). Trimming took off 4 bases at V and 2 bases at J, with 14 bases between the two ends. The CDR3 runs 15 residues.

The V and J genes are TRBV6-6 and TRBJ2-7; D is uncertain. CDR1 is MNHNY, CDR2 SVGAGI, per germline (reference sequence). V was cut by 6 bases and J by 3 bases, with 15 bases left in between. The CDR3 covers 14 residues. The CDR3 coding sequence is TGTGCCAGCAGACTTCATCAAGAGGACTACGAGCAGTACTTC. This translates into CASRLHQEDYEQYF.

This rearrangement joins TRBV2 to TRBJ2-2; the D is unclear. The V end lost 7 bases, the J end lost 3 bases, and 12 bases lay between the germline ends. There are 14 residues in the CDR3. The germline gives CDR1 SNHLY, CDR2 FYNNEI. Written as DNA, the CDR3 is TGTGCCAGCAATCCGCTAGTTGACACCGGGGAGCTGTTTTTT. It is translated as CASNPLVDTGELFF.